This T cell receptor beta chain was identified during a study of cytomegalovirus exposure and HLA in healthy donors. With 4 bases removed from V and 2 bases from J, the gap between germline ends came to 14 bases. Germline CDR1 reads SNHLY; CDR2 reads FYNNEI. The CDR3 sequence is 15 residues long. Method: immunoSEQ multiplex PCR; TCRdb's copy keeps in-frame clones and lacks some. The sample records under 250,000 clones, roughly 87% being singletons. This chain connects TRBV2 to TRBJ1-2; perhaps TRBD1 as D (6 bases). This clonotype was obtained from a woman under 30 in good health and CMV-seropositive. The sequenced sample was PBMCs. The CDR3 spells CASSVRDTRNYGYTF. DNA for the CDR3: TGTGCCAGCAGTGTGAGGGACACCCGAAACTATGGCTACACCTTC.